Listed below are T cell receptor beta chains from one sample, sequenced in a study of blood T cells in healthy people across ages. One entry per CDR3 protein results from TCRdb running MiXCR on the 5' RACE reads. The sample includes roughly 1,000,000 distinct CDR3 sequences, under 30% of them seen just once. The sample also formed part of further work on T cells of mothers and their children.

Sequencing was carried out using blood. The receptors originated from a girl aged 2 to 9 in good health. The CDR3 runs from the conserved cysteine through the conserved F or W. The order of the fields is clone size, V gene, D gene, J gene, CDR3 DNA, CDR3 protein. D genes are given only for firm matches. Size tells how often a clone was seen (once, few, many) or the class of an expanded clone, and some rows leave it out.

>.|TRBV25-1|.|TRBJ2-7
TGTGCCAGCAGGGGGATGGGCAGCCCCTACGAGCAGTACTTC
CASRGMGSPYEQYF
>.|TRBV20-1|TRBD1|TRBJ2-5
TGCAGTGCTAGAGGTTTAACGACAGGGACCCAAGAGACCCAGTACTTC
CSARGLTTGTQETQYF
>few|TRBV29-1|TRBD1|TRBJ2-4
TGCAGCGTTGAGGACAGGGGGCTAAACATTCAGTACTTC
CSVEDRGLNIQYF
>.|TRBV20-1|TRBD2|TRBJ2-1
TGCAGTGCTAGAGATCTTGGCGGGAGACGCTACAATGAGCAGTTCTTC
CSARDLGGRRYNEQFF
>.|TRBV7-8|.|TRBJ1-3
TGTGCCAGCAGCTTAGAAGCCGGGGGTGGTAGAAACACCATATATTTT
CASSLEAGGGRNTIYF
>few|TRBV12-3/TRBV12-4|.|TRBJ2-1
TGTGCCAGCAGTTCACAAGTTAATGAGCAGTTCTTC
CASSSQVNEQFF
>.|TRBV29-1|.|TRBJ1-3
TGCAGCGTTGAAGTTATGGAGGCAAACACCATATATTTT
CSVEVMEANTIYF
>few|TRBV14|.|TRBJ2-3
TGTGCCAGCAGCCCGCGGGGCAGATCGGTAGGCACAGATACGCAGTATTTT
CASSPRGRSVGTDTQYF
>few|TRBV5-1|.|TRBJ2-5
TGCGCCAGCAAATTCCAAGAGACCCAGTACTTC
CASKFQETQYF
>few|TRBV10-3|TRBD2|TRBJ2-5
TGTGCCATCAGTGAGTCTATAGGACTAGCGACGGGAGAGACCCAGTACTTC
CAISESIGLATGETQYF
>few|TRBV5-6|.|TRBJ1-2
TGTGCCAGCAGCGTTACAGATATAGCTGGCTACACCTTC
CASSVTDIAGYTF
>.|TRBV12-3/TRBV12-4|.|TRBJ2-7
TGTGCCAGCAGAGCCGGAGGGGGAGCCTACGAGCAGTACTTC
CASRAGGGAYEQYF
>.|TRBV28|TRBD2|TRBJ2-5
TGTGCCAGCAGTTCCCGACTAGCGGGATCGGTAAACTTC
CASSSRLAGSVNF
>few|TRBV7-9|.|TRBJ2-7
TGTGCCAGCAGCTTGGGCGATCGGTTCGACGAGCAGTACTTC
CASSLGDRFDEQYF
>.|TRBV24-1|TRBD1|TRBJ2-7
TGTGCCACCAGTGATTCCGGGACAGAGACCTACGAGCAGTACTTC
CATSDSGTETYEQYF
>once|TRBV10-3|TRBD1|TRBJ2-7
TGTGCCATCAGTGATCCCCCACAGGGGTACGAGCAGTACTTC
CAISDPPQGYEQYF
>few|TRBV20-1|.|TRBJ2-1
TGCAGTGCTAGACAAACACTAGACGTGCAGTTCTTC
CSARQTLDVQFF
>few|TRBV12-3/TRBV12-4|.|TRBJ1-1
TGTGCCAGCAGTTTAAAGGCAGGGCGAGGCGAAGCTTTCTTT
CASSLKAGRGEAFF
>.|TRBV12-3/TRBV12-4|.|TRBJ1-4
TGTGCCAGCAGAGACCTTACTAATGAAAAACTGTTTTTT
CASRDLTNEKLFF
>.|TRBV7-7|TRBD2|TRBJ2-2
TGTGCTAGCAGCTTAGTCCCTAGCGGGGGAGGCACCGGGGAGCTGTTTTTT
CASSLVPSGGGTGELFF
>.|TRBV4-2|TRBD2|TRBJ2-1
TGTGCCAGCAGCCGGGAAGACGGCGGGGGGGGACCCGAGCAGTTCTTC
CASSREDGGGGPEQFF
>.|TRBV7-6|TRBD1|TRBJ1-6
TGTGCCAGCAGCATGACAGGGGGCCTTTCACCCCTCCACTTT
CASSMTGGLSPLHF
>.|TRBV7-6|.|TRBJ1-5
TGTGCCAGCAGCTTAGCCGGTCTTTCCGAACTGGGCGATCAGCCCCAGCATTTT
CASSLAGLSELGDQPQHF
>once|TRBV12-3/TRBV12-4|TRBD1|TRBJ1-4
TGTGCCACCAAGGGACAGCATAATGAAAAACTGTTTTTT
CATKGQHNEKLFF
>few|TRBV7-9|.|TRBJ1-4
TGTGCCAGCAGCTGGTACGGTAGCACTAGAAGGGAAAAACTGTTTTTT
CASSWYGSTRREKLFF
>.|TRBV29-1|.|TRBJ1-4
TGCAGCGTTGCGGAGCGGGAACTGTTTTTT
CSVAERELFF
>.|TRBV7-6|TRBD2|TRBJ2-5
TGTGCCAGCAGCCCCCGGGCTAGCGGGGGACGGGAGACCCAGTACTTC
CASSPRASGGRETQYF
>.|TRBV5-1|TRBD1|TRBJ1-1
TGCGCCAGCCAGGGGGCGAACACTGAAGCTTTCTTT
CASQGANTEAFF
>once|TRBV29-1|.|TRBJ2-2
TGCAGCGTTGTATTACAGACGAACACCGGGGAGCTGTTTTTT
CSVVLQTNTGELFF
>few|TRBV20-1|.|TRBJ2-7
TGCAGTGCTAGGGCCTCCCGGGACCTCGAGCAGTACTTC
CSARASRDLEQYF
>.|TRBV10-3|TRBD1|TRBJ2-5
TGTGCCACCGGGACAGGGCCCCAAGAGACCCAGTACTTC
CATGTGPQETQYF
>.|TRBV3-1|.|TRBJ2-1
TGTGCCAGCAGCCCGGACATGCGGTGGAAGATCGGTGAGCAGTTCTTC
CASSPDMRWKIGEQFF
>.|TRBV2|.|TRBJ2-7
TGTGCCAGCAGTGAGGCAGGTGATTCCTACGAGCAGTACTTC
CASSEAGDSYEQYF
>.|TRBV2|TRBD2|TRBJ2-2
TGTGCCAGCAAAGCGGGAGCTGGGGAGCTGTTTTTT
CASKAGAGELFF
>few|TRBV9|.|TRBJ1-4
TGTGCCAGCAGCGACGGCCCAGGGCCTGGGAAACTGTTTTTT
CASSDGPGPGKLFF
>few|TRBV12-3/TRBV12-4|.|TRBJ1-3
TGTGCCAGCAGTTTAAACCCTGGGGGAAACACCATATATTTT
CASSLNPGGNTIYF
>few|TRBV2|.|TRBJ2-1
TGTGCCAGCAAGGGGCGCTCGGCCTACAATGAGCAGTTCTTC
CASKGRSAYNEQFF
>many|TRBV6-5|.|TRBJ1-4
TGTGCCAGCAGTTACTCGAGGAACCCCCCGTATGAAAAACTGTTTTTT
CASSYSRNPPYEKLFF
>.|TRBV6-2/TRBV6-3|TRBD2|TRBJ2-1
TGTGCCAGCAGTGAGGTCCGGACTAGCAATGAGCAGTTCTTC
CASSEVRTSNEQFF
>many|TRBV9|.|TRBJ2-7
TGTGCCAGCAGCGTAGGCAGCTCCTACGAGCAGTACTTC
CASSVGSSYEQYF
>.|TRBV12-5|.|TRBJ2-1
TGTGCTAGTTCCCCTGCGGTGGGGACCCACAATGAGCAGTTCTTC
CASSPAVGTHNEQFF
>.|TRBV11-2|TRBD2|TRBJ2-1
TGTGCCAGCAGCTTCGGACTAGTCATGAATGAGCAGTTCTTC
CASSFGLVMNEQFF
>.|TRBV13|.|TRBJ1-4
TGTGCCAGCAGCTTACAAACAGGGACGATAGGTGAAAACCTGTTTTTT
CASSLQTGTIGENLFF
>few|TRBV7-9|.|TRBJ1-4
TGTGCCAGCAGTCCAGGTTCCGGGACGGGGATTGAAAAACTGTTTTTT
CASSPGSGTGIEKLFF
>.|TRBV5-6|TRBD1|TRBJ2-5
TGTGCCAGCAGCTCCGGGACAGAAGGAACCCAGTACTTC
CASSSGTEGTQYF
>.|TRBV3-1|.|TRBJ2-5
TGCGCCAGCAGCCAAACATTTCCGAGACATCCTTTACAAGAGACCCAGTACTTC
CASSQTFPRHPLQETQYF
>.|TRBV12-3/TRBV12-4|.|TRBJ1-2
TGTGCCACCTCAGGGTATACTGATCCCTATGGCTACACCTTC
CATSGYTDPYGYTF
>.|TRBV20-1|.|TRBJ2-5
TGCAGTGCTAGTGGACAGCCGGATCTAAAGCCCCTCGGGACCCAGTACTTC
CSASGQPDLKPLGTQYF
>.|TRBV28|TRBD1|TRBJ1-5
TGTGCCAGCAGACCTACAGGGGATTCCCAGCCCCAGCATTTT
CASRPTGDSQPQHF
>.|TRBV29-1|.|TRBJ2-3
TGCAGCGTTGAAGACGGATTCTACACAGATACGCAGTATTTT
CSVEDGFYTDTQYF
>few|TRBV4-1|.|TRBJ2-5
TGCGCCAGCAGCCATGTGGACAGCCAAAAAGAGACCCAGTACTTC
CASSHVDSQKETQYF
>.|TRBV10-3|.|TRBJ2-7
TGTGCCATCAAGGGGGAATACAGTCTCTCCTACGAGCAGTACTTC
CAIKGEYSLSYEQYF
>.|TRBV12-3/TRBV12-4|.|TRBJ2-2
TGTGCCATCCCCCGGGCGGGGGCCTCCCCCGGGGAGCTGTTTTTT
CAIPRAGASPGELFF
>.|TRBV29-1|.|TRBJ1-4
TGCAGCGCTTCAGCGCCGGGAAATGAAAAACTGTTTTTT
CSASAPGNEKLFF
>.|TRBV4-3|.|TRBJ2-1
TGCGCCAGCAGCATAGCGACAGGCCCTCCCTACAATGAGCAGTTCTTC
CASSIATGPPYNEQFF
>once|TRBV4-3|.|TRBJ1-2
TGCGCCAGCAGCCCCAGGACTGACTCTCCACGTAACTATGGCTACACCTTC
CASSPRTDSPRNYGYTF
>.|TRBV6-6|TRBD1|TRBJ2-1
TGTGCCAGCAGTTACGGGACAGGGAGAACCTACAATGAGCAGTTCTTC
CASSYGTGRTYNEQFF
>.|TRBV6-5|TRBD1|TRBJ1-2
TGTGCCAGCAGTTACTCCACAGGGGCGTACGGCTATGGCTACACCTTC
CASSYSTGAYGYGYTF
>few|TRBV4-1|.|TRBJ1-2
TGCGCCAGCAGCCCACCACAGGATGGGGATGGCTACACCTTC
CASSPPQDGDGYTF
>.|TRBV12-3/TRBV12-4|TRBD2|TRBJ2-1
TGTGCCAGCAGTTTGTTGCGGGGGGGCCTCGATGAGCAGTTCTTC
CASSLLRGGLDEQFF